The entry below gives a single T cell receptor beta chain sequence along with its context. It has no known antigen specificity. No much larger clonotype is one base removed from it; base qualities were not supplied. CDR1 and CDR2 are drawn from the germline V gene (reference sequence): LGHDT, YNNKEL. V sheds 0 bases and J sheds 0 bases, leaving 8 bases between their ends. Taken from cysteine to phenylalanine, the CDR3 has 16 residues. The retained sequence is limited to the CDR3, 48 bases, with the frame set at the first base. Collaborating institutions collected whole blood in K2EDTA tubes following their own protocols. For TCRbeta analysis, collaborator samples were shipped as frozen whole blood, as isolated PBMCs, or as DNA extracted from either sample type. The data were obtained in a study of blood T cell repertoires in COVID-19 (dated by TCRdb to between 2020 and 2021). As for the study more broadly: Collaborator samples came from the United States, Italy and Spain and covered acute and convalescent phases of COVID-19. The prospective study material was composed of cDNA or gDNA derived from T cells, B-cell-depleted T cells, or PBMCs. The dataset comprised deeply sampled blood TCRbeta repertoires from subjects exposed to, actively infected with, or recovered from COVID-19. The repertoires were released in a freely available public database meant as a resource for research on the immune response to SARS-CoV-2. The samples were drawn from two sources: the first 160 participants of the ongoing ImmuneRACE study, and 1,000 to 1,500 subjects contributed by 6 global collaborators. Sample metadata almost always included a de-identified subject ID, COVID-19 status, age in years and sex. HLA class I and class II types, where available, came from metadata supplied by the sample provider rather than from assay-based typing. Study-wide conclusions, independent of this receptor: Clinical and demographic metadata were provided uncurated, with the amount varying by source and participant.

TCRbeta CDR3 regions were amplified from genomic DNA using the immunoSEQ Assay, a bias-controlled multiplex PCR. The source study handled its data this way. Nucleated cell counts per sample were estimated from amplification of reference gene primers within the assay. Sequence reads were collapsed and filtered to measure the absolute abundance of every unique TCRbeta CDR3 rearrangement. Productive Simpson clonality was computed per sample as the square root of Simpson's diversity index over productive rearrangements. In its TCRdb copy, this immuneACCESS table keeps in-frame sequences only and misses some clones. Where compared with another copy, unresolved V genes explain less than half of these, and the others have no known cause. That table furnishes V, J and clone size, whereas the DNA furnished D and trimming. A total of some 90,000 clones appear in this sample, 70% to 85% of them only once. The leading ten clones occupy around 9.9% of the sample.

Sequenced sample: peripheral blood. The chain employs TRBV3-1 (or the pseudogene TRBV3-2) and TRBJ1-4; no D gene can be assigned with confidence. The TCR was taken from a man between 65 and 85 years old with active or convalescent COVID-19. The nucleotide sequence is TGTGCCAGCAGCCAAGATTCGACAACAACTAATGAAAAACTGTTTTTT. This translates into CASSQDSTTTNEKLFF.